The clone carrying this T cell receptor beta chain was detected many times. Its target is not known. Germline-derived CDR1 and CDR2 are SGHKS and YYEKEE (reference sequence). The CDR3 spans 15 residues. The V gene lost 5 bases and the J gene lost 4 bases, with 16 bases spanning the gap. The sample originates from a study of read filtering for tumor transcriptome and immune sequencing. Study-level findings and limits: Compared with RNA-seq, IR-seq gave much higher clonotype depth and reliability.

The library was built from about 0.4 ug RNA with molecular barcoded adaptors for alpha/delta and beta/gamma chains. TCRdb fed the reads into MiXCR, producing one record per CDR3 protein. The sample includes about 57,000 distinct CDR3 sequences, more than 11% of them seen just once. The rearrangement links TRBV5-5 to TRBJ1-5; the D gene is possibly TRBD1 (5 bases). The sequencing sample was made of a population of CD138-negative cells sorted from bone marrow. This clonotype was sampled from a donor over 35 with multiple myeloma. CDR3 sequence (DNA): TGTGCCAGCAGTAAGGGGTCCGCGGGGAATCAGCCCCAGCATTTT. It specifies CASSKGSAGNQPQHF.